This T cell receptor (beta chain) was sequenced for a study of T cells in Graves' hyperthyroidism and ophthalmopathy. Study context: Blood was drawn when the patient was first diagnosed and still untreated.

TCR beta CDR3 region amplification was performed from RNA transcripts. First-round RT-PCR targeting the TCR CDR3 was performed with the HTBI primer set. TCRdb fed the multiplex PCR reads into MiXCR, producing one record per CDR3 protein. The data hold a few hundred thousand distinct CDR3 sequences, with roughly 18% observed a single time. Broader study findings: Blood shared most expanded thyroid clonotypes above 0.001.

CDR1 is DFQATT and CDR2 is SNEGSKA in the germline V gene (reference sequence). The length of the CDR3 is 14 residues. Trimming cost V 2 bases and J 6 bases; bases outside gene matches: 4. Comment on this clonotype: Antigen unknown.

Diagnoses used clinical symptoms, serum thyroxine and TRAb, thyroid ultrasound and orbital computed tomography. PBMCs stemmed from around 10 ml fresh peripheral blood. The chain uses TRBV20-1 and TRBJ2-3; 11 positions match TRBD2. Material for sequencing was blood. The TCR originated in a man in his forties or fifties with Graves' hyperthyroidism. The CDR3 protein is CSARIAGGPDTQYF. For the CDR3, the DNA is TGCAGTGCTAGAATAGCGGGGGGGCCGGATACGCAGTATTTT.